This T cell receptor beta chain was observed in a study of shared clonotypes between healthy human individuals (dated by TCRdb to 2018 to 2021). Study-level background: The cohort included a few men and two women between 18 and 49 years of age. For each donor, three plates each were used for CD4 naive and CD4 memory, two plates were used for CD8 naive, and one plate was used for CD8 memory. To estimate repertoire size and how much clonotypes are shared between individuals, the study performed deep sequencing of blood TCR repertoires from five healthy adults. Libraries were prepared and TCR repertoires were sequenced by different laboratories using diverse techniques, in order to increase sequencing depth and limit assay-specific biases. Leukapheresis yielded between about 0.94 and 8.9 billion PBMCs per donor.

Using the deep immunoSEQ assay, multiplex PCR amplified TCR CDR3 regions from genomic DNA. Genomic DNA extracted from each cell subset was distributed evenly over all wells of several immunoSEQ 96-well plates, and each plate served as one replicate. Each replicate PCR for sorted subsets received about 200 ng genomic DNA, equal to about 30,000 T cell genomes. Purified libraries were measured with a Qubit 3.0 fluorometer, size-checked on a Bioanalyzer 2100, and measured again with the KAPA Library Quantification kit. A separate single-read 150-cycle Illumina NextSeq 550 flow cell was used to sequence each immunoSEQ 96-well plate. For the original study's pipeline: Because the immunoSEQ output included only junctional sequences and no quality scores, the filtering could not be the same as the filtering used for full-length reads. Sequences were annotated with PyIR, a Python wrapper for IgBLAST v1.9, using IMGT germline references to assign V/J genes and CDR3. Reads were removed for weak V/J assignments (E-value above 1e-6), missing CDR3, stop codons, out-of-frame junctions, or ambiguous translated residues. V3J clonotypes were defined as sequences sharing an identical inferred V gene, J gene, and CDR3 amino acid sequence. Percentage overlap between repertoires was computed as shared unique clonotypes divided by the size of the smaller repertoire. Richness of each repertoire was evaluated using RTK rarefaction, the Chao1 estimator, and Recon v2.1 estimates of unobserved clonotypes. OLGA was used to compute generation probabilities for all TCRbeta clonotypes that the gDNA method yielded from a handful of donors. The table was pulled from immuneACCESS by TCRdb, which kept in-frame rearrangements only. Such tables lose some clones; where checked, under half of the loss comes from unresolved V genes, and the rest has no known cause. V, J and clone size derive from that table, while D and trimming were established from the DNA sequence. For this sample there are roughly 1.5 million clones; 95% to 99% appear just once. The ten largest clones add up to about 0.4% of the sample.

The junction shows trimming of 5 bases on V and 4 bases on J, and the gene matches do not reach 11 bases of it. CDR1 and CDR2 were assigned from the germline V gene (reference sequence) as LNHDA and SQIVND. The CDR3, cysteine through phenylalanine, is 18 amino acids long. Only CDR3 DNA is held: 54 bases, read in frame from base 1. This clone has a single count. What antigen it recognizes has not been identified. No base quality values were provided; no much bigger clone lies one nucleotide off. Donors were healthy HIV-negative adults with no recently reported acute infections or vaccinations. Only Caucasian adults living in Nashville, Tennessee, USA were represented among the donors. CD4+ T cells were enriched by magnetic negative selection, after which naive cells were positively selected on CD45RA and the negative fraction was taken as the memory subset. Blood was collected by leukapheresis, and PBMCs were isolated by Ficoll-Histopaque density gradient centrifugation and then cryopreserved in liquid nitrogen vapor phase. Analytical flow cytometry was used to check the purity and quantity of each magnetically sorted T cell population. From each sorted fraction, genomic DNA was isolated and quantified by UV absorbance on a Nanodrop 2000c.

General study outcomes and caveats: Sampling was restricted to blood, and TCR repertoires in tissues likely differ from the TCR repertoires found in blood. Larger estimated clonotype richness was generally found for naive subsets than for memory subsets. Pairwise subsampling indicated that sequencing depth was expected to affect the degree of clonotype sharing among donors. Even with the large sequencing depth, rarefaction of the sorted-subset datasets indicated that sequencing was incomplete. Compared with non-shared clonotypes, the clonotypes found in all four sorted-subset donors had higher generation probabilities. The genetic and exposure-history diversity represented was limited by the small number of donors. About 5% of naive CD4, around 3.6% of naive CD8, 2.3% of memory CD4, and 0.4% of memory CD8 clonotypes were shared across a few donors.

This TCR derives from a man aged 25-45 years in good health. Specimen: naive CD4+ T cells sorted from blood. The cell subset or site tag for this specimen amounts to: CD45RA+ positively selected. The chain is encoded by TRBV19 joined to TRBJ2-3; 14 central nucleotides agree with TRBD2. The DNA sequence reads TGTGCCAGTAGTTGGAGCGGGACTAGCGGGAGTCGCGCAGATACGCAGTATTTT. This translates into CASSWSGTSGSRADTQYF.